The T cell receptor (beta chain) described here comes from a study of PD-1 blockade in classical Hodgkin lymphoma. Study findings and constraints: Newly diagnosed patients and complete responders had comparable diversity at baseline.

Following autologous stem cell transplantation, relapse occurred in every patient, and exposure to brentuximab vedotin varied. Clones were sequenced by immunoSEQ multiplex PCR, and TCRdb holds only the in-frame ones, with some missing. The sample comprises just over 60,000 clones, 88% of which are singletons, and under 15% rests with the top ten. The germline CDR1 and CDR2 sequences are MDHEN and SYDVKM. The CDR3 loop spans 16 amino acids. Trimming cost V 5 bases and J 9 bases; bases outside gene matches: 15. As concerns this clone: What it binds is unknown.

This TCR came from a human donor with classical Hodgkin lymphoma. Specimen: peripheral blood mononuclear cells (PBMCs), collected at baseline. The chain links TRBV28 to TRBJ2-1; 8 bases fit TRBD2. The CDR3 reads CASSPEIGSGVGEQFF. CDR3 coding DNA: TGTGCCAGCAGTCCCGAGATTGGTAGCGGGGTGGGTGAGCAGTTCTTC.